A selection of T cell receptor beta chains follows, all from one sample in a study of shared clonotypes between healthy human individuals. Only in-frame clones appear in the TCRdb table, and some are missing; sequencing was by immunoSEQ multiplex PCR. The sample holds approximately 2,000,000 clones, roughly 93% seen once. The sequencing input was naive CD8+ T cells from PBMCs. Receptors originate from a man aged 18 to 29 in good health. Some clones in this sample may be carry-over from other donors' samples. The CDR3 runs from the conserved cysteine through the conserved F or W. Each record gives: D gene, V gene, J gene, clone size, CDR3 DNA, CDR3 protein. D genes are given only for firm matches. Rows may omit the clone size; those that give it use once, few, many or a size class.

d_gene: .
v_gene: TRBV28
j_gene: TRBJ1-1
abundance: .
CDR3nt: TGTGCCAGCAGTTTGACCCCAGGGACTTGGAACACTGAAGCTTTCTTT
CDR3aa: CASSLTPGTWNTEAFF

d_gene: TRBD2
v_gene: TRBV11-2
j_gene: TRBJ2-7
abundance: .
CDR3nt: TGTGCCAGCAGCTGGGGGGGACGTACCAAGCCCTACGAGCAGTACTTC
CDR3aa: CASSWGGRTKPYEQYF

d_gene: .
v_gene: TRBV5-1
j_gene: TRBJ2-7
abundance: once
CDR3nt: TGCGCCAGCAGCTTGGGTCCGGACGGAGCCTACGAGCAGTACTTC
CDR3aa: CASSLGPDGAYEQYF

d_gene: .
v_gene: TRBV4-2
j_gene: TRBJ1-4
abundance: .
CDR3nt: TGTGCCAGCAGCCAAGATGGGCTCAAAGCAACTAATGAAAAACTGTTTTTT
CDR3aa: CASSQDGLKATNEKLFF

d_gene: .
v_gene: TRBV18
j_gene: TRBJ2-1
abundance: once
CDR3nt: TGTGCCAGCTCACCTCAAGGTACGGGGGCGCCCTACAATGAGCAGTTCTTC
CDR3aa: CASSPQGTGAPYNEQFF

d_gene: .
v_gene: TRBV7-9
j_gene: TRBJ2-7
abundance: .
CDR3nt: TGTGCCAGCAGCGCCCCCAGGGTTCTATTCGACGAGCAGTACTTC
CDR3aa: CASSAPRVLFDEQYF

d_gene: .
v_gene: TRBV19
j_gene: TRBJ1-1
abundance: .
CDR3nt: TGTGCCAGTAGTATTGACGGGGCCACTGAAGCTTTCTTT
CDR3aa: CASSIDGATEAFF

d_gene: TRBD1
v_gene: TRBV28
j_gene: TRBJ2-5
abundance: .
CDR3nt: TGTGCCAGTTCCCCCCACAGGGGGCAAGAGACCCAGTACTTC
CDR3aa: CASSPHRGQETQYF

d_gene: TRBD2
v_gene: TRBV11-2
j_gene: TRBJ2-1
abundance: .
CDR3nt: TGTGCCAGCAGCATATACAGAACTAGCGGATACAATGAGCAGTTCTTC
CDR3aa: CASSIYRTSGYNEQFF

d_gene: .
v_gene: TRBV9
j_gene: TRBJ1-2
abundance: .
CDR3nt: TGTGCCAGCAGCGTAGCCGCCCACTTCTATGGCTACACCTTC
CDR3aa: CASSVAAHFYGYTF

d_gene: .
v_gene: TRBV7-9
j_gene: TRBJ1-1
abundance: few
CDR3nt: TGTGCCAGCAGCTTAGACGTTAGGGCTGAAGCTTTCTTT
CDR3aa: CASSLDVRAEAFF

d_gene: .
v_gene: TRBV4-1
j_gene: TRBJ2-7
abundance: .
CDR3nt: TGCGCCAGCAGCCGTCGAGGGGGCGAGCAGTACTTC
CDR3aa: CASSRRGGEQYF

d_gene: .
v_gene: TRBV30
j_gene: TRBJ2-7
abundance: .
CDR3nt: TGTGCCTGGAGTGTACGGGAACTCTACGAGCAGTACTTC
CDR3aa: CAWSVRELYEQYF

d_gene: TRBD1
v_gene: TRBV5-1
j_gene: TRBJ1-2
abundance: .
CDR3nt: TGCGCCAGCAGCACGACAGGGGGCAACTATGGCTACACCTTC
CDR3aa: CASSTTGGNYGYTF

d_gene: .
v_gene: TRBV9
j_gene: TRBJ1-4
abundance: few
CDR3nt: TGTGCCAGCAGCGGAGACGGAAGTAATGAAAAACTGTTTTTT
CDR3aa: CASSGDGSNEKLFF

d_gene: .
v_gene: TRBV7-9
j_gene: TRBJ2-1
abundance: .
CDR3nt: TGTGCCAGCAGGGGACTGCACAATGAGCAGTTCTTC
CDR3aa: CASRGLHNEQFF

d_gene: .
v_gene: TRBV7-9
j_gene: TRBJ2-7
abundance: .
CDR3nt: TGTGCCAGCAACTTGGGCTACCCCTACGAGCAGTACTTC
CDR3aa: CASNLGYPYEQYF

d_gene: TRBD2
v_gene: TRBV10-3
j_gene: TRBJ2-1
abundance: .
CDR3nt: TGTGCCATCAGTGAGACCCGACTAGCGGGCAGCTCCTACAATGAGCAGTTCTTC
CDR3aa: CAISETRLAGSSYNEQFF

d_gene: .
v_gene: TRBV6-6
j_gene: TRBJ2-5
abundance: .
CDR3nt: TGTGCCAGCACACACCTTACGGGGACGGTGGGGGAGACCCAGTACTTC
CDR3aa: CASTHLTGTVGETQYF

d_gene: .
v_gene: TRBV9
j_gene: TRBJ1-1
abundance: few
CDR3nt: TGTGCCAGCAGCGTAAGGGCGGGGAACACTGAAGCTTTCTTT
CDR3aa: CASSVRAGNTEAFF

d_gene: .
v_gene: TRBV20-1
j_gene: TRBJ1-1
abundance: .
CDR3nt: TGCAGTGCCCCGTTCACTGAAGCTTTCTTT
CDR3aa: CSAPFTEAFF

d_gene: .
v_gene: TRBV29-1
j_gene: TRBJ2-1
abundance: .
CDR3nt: TGCAGCGTTGCCACAGGAGTAATCTTCCATGAGCAGTTCTTC
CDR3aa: CSVATGVIFHEQFF

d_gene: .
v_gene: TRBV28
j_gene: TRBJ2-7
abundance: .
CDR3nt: TGTGCCAGCAGTTCAATGCCGGGACGACTCGAGCAGTACTTC
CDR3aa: CASSSMPGRLEQYF

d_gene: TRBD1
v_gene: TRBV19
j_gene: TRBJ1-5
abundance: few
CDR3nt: TGTGCCAGTAGTCCATCCCGACAGGGCGTCTATAGCAATCAGCCCCAGCATTTT
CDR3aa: CASSPSRQGVYSNQPQHF

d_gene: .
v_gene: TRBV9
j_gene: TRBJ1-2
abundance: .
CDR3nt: TGTGCCAGCAGCGCTCCAACTGGCTACACCTTC
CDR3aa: CASSAPTGYTF

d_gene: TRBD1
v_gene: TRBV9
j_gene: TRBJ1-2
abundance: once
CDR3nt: TGTGCCAGCAGCGTGGGACAGGGAAGAGGGAATGGCTACACCTTC
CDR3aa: CASSVGQGRGNGYTF

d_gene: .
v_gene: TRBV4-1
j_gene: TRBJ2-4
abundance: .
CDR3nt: TGCGCCAGCAGCCAAGAGCAGGCCCCCAAAAACATTCAGTACTTC
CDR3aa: CASSQEQAPKNIQYF

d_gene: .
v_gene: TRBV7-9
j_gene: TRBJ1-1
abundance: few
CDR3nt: TGTGCCAGCAGCGGTGTCGGCTTGACTGAAGCTTTCTTT
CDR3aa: CASSGVGLTEAFF

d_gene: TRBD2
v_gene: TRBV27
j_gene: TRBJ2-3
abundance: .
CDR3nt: TGTGCCAGCAGTTTACTAGCGGGAGAAGCAGATACGCAGTATTTT
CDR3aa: CASSLLAGEADTQYF

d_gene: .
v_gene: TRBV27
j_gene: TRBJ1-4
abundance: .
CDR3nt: TGTGCCAGCAGTTTAGTCGGAGGATCTAATGAAAAACTGTTTTTT
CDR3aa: CASSLVGGSNEKLFF

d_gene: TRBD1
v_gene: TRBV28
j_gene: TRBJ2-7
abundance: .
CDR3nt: TGTGCCAGCAAGGACAGGGGGTTCGCCTACGAGCAGTACTTC
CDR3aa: CASKDRGFAYEQYF

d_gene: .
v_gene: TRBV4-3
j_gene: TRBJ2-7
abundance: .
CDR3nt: TGCGCCAGCTCGGACGGGTCCTACGAGCAGTACTTC
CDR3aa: CASSDGSYEQYF

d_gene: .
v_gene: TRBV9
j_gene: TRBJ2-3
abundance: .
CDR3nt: TGTGCCAGCAGCGTAGCGTGGGAGCCTAGCACAGATACGCAGTATTTT
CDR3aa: CASSVAWEPSTDTQYF

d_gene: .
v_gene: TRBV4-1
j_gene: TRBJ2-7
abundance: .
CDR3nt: TGCGCCAGCAGCCAAGCGCAGGGTACTACGTACGAGCAGTACTTC
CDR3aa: CASSQAQGTTYEQYF

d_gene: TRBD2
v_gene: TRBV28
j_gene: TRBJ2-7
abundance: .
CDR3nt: TGTGCCAGCAGTTTAGCGGGAGCCTACGAGCAGTACTTC
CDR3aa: CASSLAGAYEQYF

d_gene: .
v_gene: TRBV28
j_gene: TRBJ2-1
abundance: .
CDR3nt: TGTGCCAGCAGTTTGTGGGCAGCCGCGGGAAATGAGCAGTTCTTC
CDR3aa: CASSLWAAAGNEQFF

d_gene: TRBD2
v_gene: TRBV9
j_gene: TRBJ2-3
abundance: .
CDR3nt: TGTGCCAGCAGCGTAGGAGGCGGGAGGAGCACAGATACGCAGTATTTT
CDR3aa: CASSVGGGRSTDTQYF

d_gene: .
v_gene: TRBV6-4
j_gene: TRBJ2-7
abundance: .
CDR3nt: TGTGCCAGCAGAAGACCACACACAGGGAGGGGTCCTTACCACTCCTACGAGCAGTACTTC
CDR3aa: CASRRPHTGRGPYHSYEQYF

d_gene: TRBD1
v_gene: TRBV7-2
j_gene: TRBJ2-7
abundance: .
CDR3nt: TGTGCCAGCAGCTTCTCGAAGAATGAGGGACAGGTCTATTCCTACGAGCAGTACTTC
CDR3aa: CASSFSKNEGQVYSYEQYF

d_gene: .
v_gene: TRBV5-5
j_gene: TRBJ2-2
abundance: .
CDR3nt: TGTGCCAGCAGCTTGGTAGCGAACACCGGGGAGCTGTTTTTT
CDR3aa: CASSLVANTGELFF

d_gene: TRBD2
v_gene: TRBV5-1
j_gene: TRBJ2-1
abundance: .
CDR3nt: TGCGCCAGCAGCTTGACTAGCGGGAGGGTCAATGAGCAGTTCTTC
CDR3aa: CASSLTSGRVNEQFF

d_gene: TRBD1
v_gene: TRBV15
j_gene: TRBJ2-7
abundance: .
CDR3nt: TGTGCCACCAGCAGTACGAGACAGGGGAGCTCCTACGAGCAGTACTTC
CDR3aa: CATSSTRQGSSYEQYF

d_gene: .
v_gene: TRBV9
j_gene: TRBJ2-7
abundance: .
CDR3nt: TGTGCCAGCAGCGTAGGTCCCGGATCAGCTCACGAGCAGTACTTC
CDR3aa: CASSVGPGSAHEQYF

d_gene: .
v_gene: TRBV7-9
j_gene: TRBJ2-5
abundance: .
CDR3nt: TGTGCCAGCGGAGGGGGCGCCGAGACCCAGTACTTC
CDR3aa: CASGGGAETQYF

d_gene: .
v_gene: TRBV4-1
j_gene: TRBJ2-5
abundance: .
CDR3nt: TGCGCCAGCAGCCAAGCTTTTCAGCAAGAGACCCAGTACTTC
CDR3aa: CASSQAFQQETQYF

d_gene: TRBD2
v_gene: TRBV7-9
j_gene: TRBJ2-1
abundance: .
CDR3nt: TGTGCCAGCAGCTTAGTAGCGGGAGGTTCCTACAATGAGCAGTTCTTC
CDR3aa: CASSLVAGGSYNEQFF

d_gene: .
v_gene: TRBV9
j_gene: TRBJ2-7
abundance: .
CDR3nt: TGTGCCAGCAGCGTAGGGCAGGGCCGGGATGAGCAGTACTTC
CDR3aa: CASSVGQGRDEQYF

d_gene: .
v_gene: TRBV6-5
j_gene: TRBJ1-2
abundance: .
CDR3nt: TGTGCCAGCAGCCAACGTTTAGGGGATAACTATGGCTACACCTTC
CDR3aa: CASSQRLGDNYGYTF

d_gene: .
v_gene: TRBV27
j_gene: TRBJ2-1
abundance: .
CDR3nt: TGTGCCAGCAGTTTTCGGGACACCCAGGGCGATGAGCAGTTCTTC
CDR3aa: CASSFRDTQGDEQFF

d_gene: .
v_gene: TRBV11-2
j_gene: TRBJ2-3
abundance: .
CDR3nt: TGTGCCAGCAGATCGAGGGACTCGGAAGGGGATACGCAGTATTTT
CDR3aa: CASRSRDSEGDTQYF

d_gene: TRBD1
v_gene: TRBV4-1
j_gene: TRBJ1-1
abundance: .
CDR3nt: TGCGCCAGCAGCCAAGAATTTCCGGGACAGGGGACCTGGGAAGCTTTCTTT
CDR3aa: CASSQEFPGQGTWEAFF

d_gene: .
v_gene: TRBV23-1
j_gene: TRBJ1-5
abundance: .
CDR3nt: TGCGCCAGCAGTCATAACAATAGAGGGGAACATCAGCCCCAGCATTTT
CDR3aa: CASSHNNRGEHQPQHF

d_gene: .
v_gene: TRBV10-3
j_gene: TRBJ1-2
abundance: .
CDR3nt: TGTGCCATCAGTGATGTATCGGGTAGTGGCTATGGCTACACCTTC
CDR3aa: CAISDVSGSGYGYTF

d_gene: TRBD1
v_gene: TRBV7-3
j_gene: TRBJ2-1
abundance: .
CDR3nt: TGTGCCAGCAGCTCGCGCGGACAGGGAACGGATGAGCAGTTCTTC
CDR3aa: CASSSRGQGTDEQFF